This T cell receptor (beta chain) is from a study of OX40 agonist ivuxolimab in advanced cancers. Looking at the study overall: Patients with hepatocellular carcinoma, melanoma, renal cell or head and neck cancer made up the dose-escalation patients.

CDR1 is MNHNS and CDR2 is SASEGT in the germline V gene. This CDR3 contains 13 residues. V gave up 7 bases and J gave up 8 bases, with 17 bases separating them. Produced via immunoSEQ multiplex PCR; TCRdb's table is partial and in-frame only. The sample shows 40,000 to 50,000 clones, over 75% of them seen only once. V and J are TRBV6-1 and TRBJ1-1; D is possibly TRBD1 (5 bases). The sequencing here drew on CD4+ or CD8+ T cells sorted from blood, taken in a trial of the OX40 agonist ivuxolimab. The sequence was collected from an adult with an advanced solid tumor such as melanoma, head and neck, liver or kidney cancer. The CDR3 DNA is TGTGCCAGCAAAGGTCCCGGGGGACCCGAAGCTTTCTTT. This codes for CASKGPGGPEAFF.